This passage covers 18 T cell receptor beta chains from one sample sequenced in a study of low-dose radiotherapy and immunotherapy resistance in tumors. Primers used for first-strand cDNA, a TRAV- and TRBV-specific set, covered both alpha and beta chains. Using a constant-region primer together with a V-primer adapter, TCRs were subjected to approximately 20 PCR cycles of amplification. Each CDR3 protein is one row after TCRdb ran MiXCR on the reads. This sample has some 100,000 distinct CDR3 sequences, with around 20% found just once. Time point described: after trial treatment. Noted treatment: LDRT plus nivolumab, ipilimumab, low-dose cyclophosphamide and aspirin (RACIN trial). Sequences were derived from PBMCs, sampled after low-dose radiotherapy plus immunotherapy. Every receptor here comes from a male donor with prostate cancer.

This clonotype was seen a single time. This likely came from a read error, as a far larger clone is one base away. The V gene is TRBV4-3, the J gene TRBJ2-3; a weak D match, TRBD1 (5 bases). The last part of the DNA fits TRBJ1-5 better; the J call may be wrong. The CDR3 spans 12 residues. Germline V CDR1 and CDR2: LGHNA, YSLEER. CDR3 residues: CASSQWGDTQHF. The CDR3 DNA is TGCGCCAGCAGCCAATGGGGGGATACGCAGCATTTT.

The rearrangement joins TRBV6-8 to TRBJ2-3; 13 positions match TRBD2. V lost 7 bases, J lost 5 bases, and 6 bases stayed unmatched. From germline, CDR1 is MNHGY and CDR2 SAAAGT. The CDR3 is 15 amino acids. This chain's CDR3 is CASTLLAGGQDTQYF. The CDR3 bases are TGTGCCAGCACCTTACTAGCGGGGGGGCAAGATACGCAGTATTTT.

This clonotype has a handful of counts. This chain joins TRBV12-3 or TRBV12-4 and TRBJ2-7; TRBD1 aligns across 8 bases. V lost 5 bases and J lost 7; bases outside the gene matches: 7. The CDR3 contains 13 residues. CDR3 sequence reads: CASSPTGAGEQYF. The CDR3 nucleotides read TGTGCCAGCAGTCCGACAGGGGCGGGAGAGCAGTACTTC.

The chain recombines TRBV12-3 or TRBV12-4 with TRBJ1-4, with D unclear. The CDR3 is 14 residues long. Trimming removed 1 base from V and 4 bases from J, with 7 bases in between. As DNA, the CDR3 is TGTGCCAGCAGTTTAGTGGCCTATAATGAAAAACTGTTTTTT. Translating gives CASSLVAYNEKLFF.

This clonotype was counted ten times or more. V usage is TRBV18 and J usage is TRBJ2-3; tentative D call: TRBD2 (6 bases). Germline V gene data show CDR1 as KGHSH and CDR2 as LQKENI. The length of the CDR3 is 15 residues. V shed 4 bases and J shed 6 bases, with 17 bases lying between them. As DNA, the CDR3 is TGTGCCAGCTCACAGGGACTTACCGGACCGGATACGCAGTATTTT. Translation: CASSQGLTGPDTQYF.

Comment on this clonotype: With only one base between it and a far larger clone, this is likely a read error. This likely comes from a read error, as the CDR3 has no conserved phenylalanine or tryptophan at its end. The J gene is TRBJ2-7, the V gene TRBV2, with a tentative D call TRBD2 (6 bases). Germline CDR1 SNHLY, CDR2 FYNNEI. Trimming took off 6 bases at V and 1 base at J, with 16 bases between the two ends. The CDR3 loop spans 15 amino acids. CDR3 sequence (DNA): TGTGCCAGCAGGCTGGGGCGGGGACGGTCCTACGAGCAGTACTCC. Its translation is CASRLGRGRSYEQYS.

The sample holds many counts of this clonotype. The chain is built from TRBV24-1 and TRBJ2-2; no clear D. V lost 4 bases to trimming and J lost 8 bases, with 7 bases between them. Germline assignment: CDR1 KGHDR and CDR2 SFDVKD. CDR3 length: 12 residues. In DNA, the CDR3 is TGTGCCACCAGTGACCCTTCGGGGGAGCTGTTTTTT. This encodes CATSDPSGELFF.

This clonotype was seen many times. This chain joins TRBV30 and TRBJ2-3; D remains unclear. CDR3 length: 11 residues. V lost 0 bases and J lost 6, with 4 bases in between. Germline-derived CDR1 and CDR2 are GTSNPN and SVGIG (reference sequence). CDR3 protein: CAWSVPDTQYF. In DNA, the CDR3 is TGTGCCTGGAGTGTACCGGATACGCAGTATTTT. Combining the CDR3 with reference TRBV30 and TRBJ2-3 gives the whole variable domain SQTIHQWPATLVQPVGSPLSLECTVEGTSNPNLYWYRQAAGRGLQLLFYSVGIGQISSEVPQNLSASRPQDRQFILSSKKLLLSDSGFYLCAWSVPDTQYFGPGTRLTVL.

A note on this clonotype: It is likely a read error: a sequence one base away is far more abundant. The chain combines TRBV12-3 or TRBV12-4 with TRBJ2-7, with a weak D call TRBD2 (6 bases). V was shortened by 9 bases and J by 7 bases, with 22 bases between the two germline ends. The CDR3 loop spans 14 amino acids. In DNA form, the CDR3 reads TGTGCCAGTACCATCGGGGCGGGGTTCAATGAGCAGTACTTC. It encodes CASTIGAGFNEQYF.

With respect to this clonotype: The likely explanation is a read error, given a far larger clone one base away. The chain joins TRBV13 to TRBJ1-3; a possible D gene is TRBD1 (6 bases). Germline-derived CDR1 and CDR2 are PRHDT and FYEKMQ (reference sequence). V dropped 6 bases and J dropped 0 bases, with 12 bases sitting between them. The CDR3 is made up of 15 amino acids. CDR3 loop: CASRSRQASGNTIYF. The DNA for the CDR3 is TGTGCCAGCAGATCTAGACAGGCCTCTGGAAACACCATATATTTT.

This clonotype appeared many times. The chain couples TRBV20-1 to TRBJ2-2; D is perhaps TRBD2 (8 bases). Trimming removed 6 bases at V and 0 bases at J, with 20 bases between. Germline V gene data show CDR1 as DFQATT and CDR2 as SNEGSKA (reference sequence). This CDR3 has 17 amino acids. The CDR3 DNA reads TGCAGTGCCCCAGGGGGTGGCGGGGGGACGAACACCGGGGAGCTGTTTTTT. Residues: CSAPGGGGGTNTGELFF.

This clonotype was seen at least ten times. CDR3 DNA: TGTGCCAGCAGCCAAGATCTAGGACAGAACACAGATACGCAGTATTTT. As protein: CASSQDLGQNTDTQYF. The chain has TRBV3-1 and TRBJ2-3, with D perhaps matching TRBD1 (6 bases). Trimming took 0 bases from V and 2 from J, leaving 12 bases between them. This CDR3 has 16 residues. CDR1 is LGHDT, CDR2 YNNKEL, per germline (reference sequence).

This clonotype came up many times. This chain joins TRBV3-1 and TRBJ2-4; D is ambiguous. V lost 6 bases and J 7 bases, leaving 7 bases between the germline ends. Germline-derived CDR1 and CDR2 are LGHDT and YNNKEL (reference sequence). There are 11 residues in the CDR3. Here the CDR3 DNA reads TGTGCCAGCAGTAATAGGAACATTCAGTACTTC. It is translated as CASSNRNIQYF.

J is TRBJ2-1 and V is TRBV5-5; 8 bases map to TRBD2. The germline V gene has CDR1 SGHKS and CDR2 YYEKEE (reference sequence). J was trimmed by 5 bases and V by 2 bases; bases with no gene match: 12. The CDR3 runs 17 residues. Here the CDR3 DNA reads TGTGCCAGCAGCTTCCCAGCGGGGGCCTCCCCCCACAATGAGCAGTTCTTC. Translation gives CASSFPAGASPHNEQFF.

This clonotype was observed many times. This chain connects TRBV6-4 to TRBJ2-3; the D gene could be TRBD1 or TRBD2 (5 bases each). CDR3 size: 14 residues. V lost 8 bases, J lost 4 bases, and 16 bases lay in between. Germline V gene lookup returns CDR1 MRHNA and CDR2 SNTAGT. CDR3 bases: TGTGCCAGCTCCTTCAGTCAGGGAGCAGATACGCAGTATTTT. The encoded protein is CASSFSQGADTQYF.

In its sample, this clonotype was seen many times. The CDR3 spells CASGDSSNEKLFF. CDR3 nucleotides: TGTGCCAGCGGGGACAGCTCTAATGAAAAACTGTTTTTT. The J gene is TRBJ1-4, the V gene TRBV2; 7 positions match TRBD1. The length of the CDR3 is 13 residues. The J segment lost 3 bases and the V segment lost 8 bases, leaving 3 bases of the junction unmatched. The V gene's germline CDR1 is SNHLY and CDR2 FYNNEI.

The V gene is TRBV29-1, the J gene TRBJ2-1, with TRBD1 as a possible D gene (6 bases). This CDR3 is built from 18 residues. The ends were cut back, 0 bases at V and 3 bases at J, with 21 bases in the middle. Per germline, CDR1 SQVTM and CDR2 ANQGSEA. CDR3 protein: CSVEDGRAERGHYNEQFF. The CDR3 region has the DNA TGCAGCGTTGAAGATGGCCGGGCAGAAAGGGGACACTACAATGAGCAGTTCTTC.

This clonotype came up many times. The V call is TRBV10-3, the J call TRBJ2-3; D is tentatively TRBD1 or TRBD2 (5 bases each). CDR3 length equals 13 residues. The ends were cut back, 8 bases at V and 1 base at J, with 10 bases in the middle. The germline CDR1 and CDR2 sequences are ENHRY and SYGVKD. The CDR3 coding sequence is TGTGCCATCGGGACCCCCCGCACAGATACGCAGTATTTT. This sequence encodes CAIGTPRTDTQYF.